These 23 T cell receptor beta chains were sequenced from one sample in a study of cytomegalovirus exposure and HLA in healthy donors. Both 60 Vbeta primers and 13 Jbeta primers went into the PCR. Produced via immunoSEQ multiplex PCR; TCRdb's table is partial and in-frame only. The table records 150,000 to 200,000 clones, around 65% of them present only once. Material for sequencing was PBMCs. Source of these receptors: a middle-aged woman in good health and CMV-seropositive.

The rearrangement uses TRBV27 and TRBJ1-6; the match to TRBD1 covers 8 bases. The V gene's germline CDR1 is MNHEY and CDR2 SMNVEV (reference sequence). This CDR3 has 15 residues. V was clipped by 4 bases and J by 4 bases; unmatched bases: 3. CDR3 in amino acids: CASSSGGPYNSPLHF. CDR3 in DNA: TGTGCCAGCAGTTCAGGGGGCCCTTATAATTCACCCCTCCACTTT.

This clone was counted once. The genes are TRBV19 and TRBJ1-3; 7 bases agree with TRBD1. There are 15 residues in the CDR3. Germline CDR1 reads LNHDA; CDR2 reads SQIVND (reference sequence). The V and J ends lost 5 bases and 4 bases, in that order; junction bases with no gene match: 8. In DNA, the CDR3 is TGTGCCAGTAGTCCGACAGGGCATAAAGGAAACACCATATATTTT. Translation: CASSPTGHKGNTIYF. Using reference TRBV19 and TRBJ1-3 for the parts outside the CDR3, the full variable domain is DGGITQSPKYLFRKEGQNVTLSCEQNLNHDAMYWYRQDPGQGLRLIYYSQIVNDFQKGDIAEGYSVSREKKESFPLTVTSAQKNPTAFYLCASSPTGHKGNTIYFGEGSWLTVV.

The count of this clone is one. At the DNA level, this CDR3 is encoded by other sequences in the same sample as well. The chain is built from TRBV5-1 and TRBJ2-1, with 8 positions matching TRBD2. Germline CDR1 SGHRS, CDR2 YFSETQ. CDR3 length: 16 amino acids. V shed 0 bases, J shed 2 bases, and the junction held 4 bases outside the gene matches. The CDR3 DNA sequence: TGCGCCAGCAGCTTGGTGGGCGGGGGGACCTACAATGAGCAGTTCTTC. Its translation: CASSLVGGGTYNEQFF.

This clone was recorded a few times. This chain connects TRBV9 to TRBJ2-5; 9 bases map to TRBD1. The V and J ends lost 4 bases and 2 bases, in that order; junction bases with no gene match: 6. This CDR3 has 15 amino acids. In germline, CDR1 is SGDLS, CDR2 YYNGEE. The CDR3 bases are TGTGCCAGCAGCCCCTGGGACAGGGAACAAGAGACCCAGTACTTC. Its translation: CASSPWDREQETQYF.

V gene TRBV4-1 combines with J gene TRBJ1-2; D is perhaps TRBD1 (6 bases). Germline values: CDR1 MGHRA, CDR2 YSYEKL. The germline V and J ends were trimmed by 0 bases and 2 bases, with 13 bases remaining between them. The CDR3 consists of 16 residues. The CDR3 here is CASSQEGGGQNYGYTF. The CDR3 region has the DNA TGCGCCAGCAGCCAAGAAGGGGGTGGGCAGAACTATGGCTACACCTTC.

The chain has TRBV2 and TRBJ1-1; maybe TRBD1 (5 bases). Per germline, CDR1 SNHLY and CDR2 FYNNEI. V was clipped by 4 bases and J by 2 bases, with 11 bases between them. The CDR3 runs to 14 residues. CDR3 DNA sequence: TGTGCCAGCAGTGCGACAGCTACCAACACTGAAGCTTTCTTT. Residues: CASSATATNTEAFF.

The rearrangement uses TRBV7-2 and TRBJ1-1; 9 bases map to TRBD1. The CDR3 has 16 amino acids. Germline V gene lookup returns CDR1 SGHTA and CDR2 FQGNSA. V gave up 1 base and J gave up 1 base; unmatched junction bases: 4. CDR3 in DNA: TGTGCCAGCAGCTTAGTTAAGGGACAGGGGAACACTGAAGCTTTCTTT. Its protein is CASSLVKGQGNTEAFF.

The CDR3 is CAIRPTGMNTEAFF. DNA for the CDR3: TGTGCCATCAGACCTACAGGGATGAACACTGAAGCTTTCTTT. The chain uses TRBV10-3 and TRBJ1-1; a possible D gene is TRBD1 (6 bases). Trimming removed 6 bases from V and 0 bases from J, with 11 bases in between. This CDR3 spans 14 amino acids. CDR1 is ENHRY, CDR2 SYGVKD, per germline.

The CDR3: CASSDSGAANEKLFF. As DNA, the CDR3 is TGTGCCAGCAGCGATTCAGGCGCCGCTAATGAAAAACTGTTTTTT. This rearrangement joins TRBV9 to TRBJ1-4; D remains unclear. The V end lost 3 bases, the J end lost 3 bases, and 12 bases lay between the germline ends. Germline lookup yields CDR1 SGDLS and CDR2 YYNGEE. The CDR3 has 15 amino acids.

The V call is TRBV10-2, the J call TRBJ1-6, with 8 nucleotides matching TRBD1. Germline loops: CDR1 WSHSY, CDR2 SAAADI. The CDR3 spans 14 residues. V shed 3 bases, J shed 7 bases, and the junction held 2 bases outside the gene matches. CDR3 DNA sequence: TGCGCCAGCAGTGACCGGACAGGGAATTCACCCCTCCACTTT. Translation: CASSDRTGNSPLHF.

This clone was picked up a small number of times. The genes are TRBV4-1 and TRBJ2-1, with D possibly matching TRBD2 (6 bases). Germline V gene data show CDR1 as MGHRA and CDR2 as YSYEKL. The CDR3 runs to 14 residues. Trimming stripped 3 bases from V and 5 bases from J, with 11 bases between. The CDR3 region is CASSQLARHNEQFF. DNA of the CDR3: TGCGCCAGCAGCCAGCTAGCGCGACACAATGAGCAGTTCTTC.

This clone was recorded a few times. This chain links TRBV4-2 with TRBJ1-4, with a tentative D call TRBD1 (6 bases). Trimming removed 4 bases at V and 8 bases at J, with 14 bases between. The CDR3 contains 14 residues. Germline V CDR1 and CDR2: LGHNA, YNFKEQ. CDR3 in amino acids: CASSPGQTGEKLFF. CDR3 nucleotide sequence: TGTGCCAGCAGCCCTGGACAGACGGGGGAAAAACTGTTTTTT.

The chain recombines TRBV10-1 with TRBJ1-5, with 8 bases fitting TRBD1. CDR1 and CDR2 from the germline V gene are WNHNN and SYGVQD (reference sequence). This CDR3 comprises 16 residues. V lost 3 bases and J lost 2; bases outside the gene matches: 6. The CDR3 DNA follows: TGCGCCAGCAGTGACCTCTCGGACAGGGGCAATCAGCCCCAGCATTTT. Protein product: CASSDLSDRGNQPQHF.

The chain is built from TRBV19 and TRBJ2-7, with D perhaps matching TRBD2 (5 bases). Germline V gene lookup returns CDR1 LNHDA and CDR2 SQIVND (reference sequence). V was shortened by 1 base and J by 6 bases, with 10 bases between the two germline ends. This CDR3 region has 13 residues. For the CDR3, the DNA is TGTGCCAGTAGTATAGGTTCGGGGTGCGAGCAGTACTTC. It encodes CASSIGSGCEQYF.

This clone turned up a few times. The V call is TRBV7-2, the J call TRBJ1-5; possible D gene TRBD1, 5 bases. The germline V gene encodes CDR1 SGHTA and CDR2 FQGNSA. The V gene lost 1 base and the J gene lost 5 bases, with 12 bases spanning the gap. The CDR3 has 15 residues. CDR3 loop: CASSLVGGVDQPQHF. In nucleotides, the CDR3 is TGTGCCAGCAGCTTAGTCGGGGGGGTTGATCAGCCCCAGCATTTT.

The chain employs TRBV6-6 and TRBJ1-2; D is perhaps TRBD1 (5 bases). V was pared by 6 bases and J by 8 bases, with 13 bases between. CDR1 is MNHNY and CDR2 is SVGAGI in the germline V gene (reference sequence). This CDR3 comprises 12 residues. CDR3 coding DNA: TGTGCCAGCAGACCACAGGTTGGGGGCTACACCTTC. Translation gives CASRPQVGGYTF.

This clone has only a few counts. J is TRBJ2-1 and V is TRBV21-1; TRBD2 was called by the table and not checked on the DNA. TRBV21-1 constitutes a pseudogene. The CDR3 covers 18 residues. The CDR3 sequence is CASTRKSSGRSFSNEQFF. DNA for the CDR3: TGTGCCAGCACCCGGAAGAGTAGCGGGAGGTCCTTCAGCAATGAGCAGTTCTTC.

This CDR3 is CASTPVRLAGGETQYF. As DNA, the CDR3 is TGTGCCAGCACCCCCGTACGACTAGCGGGAGGAGAGACCCAGTACTTC. The chain recombines TRBV7-2 with TRBJ2-5, with 13 bases matching TRBD2. V dropped 7 bases and J dropped 4; count of bases not matched to a gene: 9. This CDR3 contains 16 residues. Germline V gives CDR1 SGHTA, CDR2 FQGNSA.

The CDR3 spells CASSLIEIGTGELFF. Here the CDR3 DNA reads TGTGCCAGCAGCTTAATAGAAATCGGCACCGGGGAGCTGTTTTTT. J is TRBJ2-2 and V is TRBV7-2, with D hard to call. The CDR3 is 15 amino acids. V lost 2 bases and J 4 bases, leaving 11 bases between the germline ends. Germline V gene lookup returns CDR1 SGHTA and CDR2 FQGNSA.

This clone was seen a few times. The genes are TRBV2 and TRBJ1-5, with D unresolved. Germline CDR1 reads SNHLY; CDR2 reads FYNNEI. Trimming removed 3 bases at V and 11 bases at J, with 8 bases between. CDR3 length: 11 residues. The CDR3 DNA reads TGTGCCAGCAGTGAGGGGAGGGCCCAGCATTTT. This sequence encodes CASSEGRAQHF.

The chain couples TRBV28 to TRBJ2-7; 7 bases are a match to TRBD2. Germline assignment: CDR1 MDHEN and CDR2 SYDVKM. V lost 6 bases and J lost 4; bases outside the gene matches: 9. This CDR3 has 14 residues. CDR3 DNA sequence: TGTGCCAGCAGCCCTCCTAGCGGCAATTACGAGCAGTACTTC. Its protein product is CASSPPSGNYEQYF.

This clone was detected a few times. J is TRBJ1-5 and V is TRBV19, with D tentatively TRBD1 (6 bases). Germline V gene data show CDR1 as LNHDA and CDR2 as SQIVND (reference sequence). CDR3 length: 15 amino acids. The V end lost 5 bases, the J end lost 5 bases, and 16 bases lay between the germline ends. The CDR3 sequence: CASSPRMAGDQPQHF. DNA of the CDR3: TGTGCCAGTAGTCCCCGTATGGCAGGGGATCAGCCCCAGCATTTT.

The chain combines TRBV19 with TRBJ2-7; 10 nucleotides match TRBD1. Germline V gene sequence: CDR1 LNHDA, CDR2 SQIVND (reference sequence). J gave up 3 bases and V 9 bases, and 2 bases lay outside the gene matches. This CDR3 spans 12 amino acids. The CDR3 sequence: CASGQGGYEQYF. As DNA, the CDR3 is TGTGCCAGCGGACAGGGGGGCTACGAGCAGTACTTC.